Presented here are 15 T cell receptor beta chains from one specimen sequenced in a study of CD8 T cells in ankylosing spondylitis. TCRdb reanalysed the 5' RACE reads using MiXCR and keeps one entry per CDR3 protein. The sample shows 210,000 or so distinct CDR3 sequences, less than 9.5% of them seen only once. Material: blood, either unsorted or a sorted T cell fraction (not recorded which). The source of these receptors is a female donor with ankylosing spondylitis or in good health (not recorded which).

Many counts were recorded for this clonotype. The chain recombines TRBV24-1 with TRBJ2-1, with 8 bases that match TRBD2. After removal of 3 bases from V and 2 bases from J, the junction contained 2 bases not matched to a gene. CDR3 length: 15 residues. CDR1 is KGHDR and CDR2 is SFDVKD in the germline V gene. The CDR3 protein is CATSDQAGAYNEQFF. CDR3 nucleotides: TGTGCCACCAGTGATCAAGCGGGAGCCTACAATGAGCAGTTCTTC.

This clonotype came up many times. The genes are TRBV29-1 and TRBJ2-1; D might be TRBD2 (6 bases). The germline gives CDR1 SQVTM, CDR2 ANQGSEA. CDR3 length: 13 amino acids. Trimming removed 0 bases at V and 6 bases at J, with 9 bases between. CDR3 in amino acids: CSVEEARGNEQFF. DNA of the CDR3: TGCAGCGTTGAAGAAGCGCGGGGCAATGAGCAGTTCTTC.

The V gene is TRBV30, the J gene TRBJ1-4; D is uncertain. This CDR3 has 14 residues. V gave up 1 base and J gave up 3 bases, with 9 bases separating them. Germline CDR1 reads GTSNPN; CDR2 reads SVGIG (reference sequence). The CDR3 DNA reads TGTGCCTGGAGTGCAGACGGCTCTAATGAAAAACTGTTTTTT. Translation gives CAWSADGSNEKLFF.

Many counts were recorded for this clonotype. The chain recombines TRBV20-1 with TRBJ1-1; the D gene is possibly TRBD1 (6 bases). V dropped 3 bases and J dropped 4 bases, with 9 bases sitting between them. This CDR3 has 12 residues. Germline CDR1 is DFQATT and CDR2 is SNEGSKA (reference sequence). CDR3 bases: TGCAGTGCTAGCCCAGGGGCCACTGAAGCTTTCTTT. This codes for CSASPGATEAFF.

This chain links TRBV10-3 with TRBJ2-1, with D possibly TRBD2 on 5 matching bases. This CDR3 is 16 amino acids long. Germline-derived CDR1 and CDR2 are ENHRY and SYGVKD. V was pared by 0 bases and J by 3 bases, with 12 bases between. This CDR3 is CAISESALALYNEQFF. CDR3 nucleotide sequence: TGTGCCATCAGTGAGTCCGCGCTAGCCCTCTACAATGAGCAGTTCTTC.

This clonotype has ten or more counts. The rearrangement links TRBV5-1 to TRBJ2-3; D is unresolved. Germline assignment: CDR1 SGHRS and CDR2 YFSETQ. V lost 0 bases, J lost 3 bases, and 8 bases lay in between. This CDR3 region has 14 residues. CDR3 protein: CASSLEGQTDTQYF. In DNA form, the CDR3 reads TGCGCCAGCAGCTTGGAAGGGCAGACAGATACGCAGTATTTT.

This clonotype came up many times. This chain connects TRBV28 to TRBJ1-2; maybe TRBD1 (5 bases). Looked up from germline, CDR1 is MDHEN and CDR2 is SYDVKM. V lost 7 bases and J 0 bases, leaving 15 bases between the germline ends. The CDR3 sequence is 15 residues long. CDR3 amino acids: CASKGRGGANYGYTF. DNA of the CDR3: TGTGCCAGCAAAGGGAGGGGAGGAGCTAACTATGGCTACACCTTC.

This clonotype was seen ten or more times. The V call is TRBV14, the J call TRBJ1-1, with D tentatively TRBD1 (5 bases). The CDR3 is 14 residues long. The V end lost 4 bases, the J end lost 3 bases, and 12 bases lay between the germline ends. CDR1 is SGHDN and CDR2 is FVKESK in the germline V gene. As DNA, the CDR3 is TGTGCCAGCAGCCCGGGGGGGTTTGACACTGAAGCTTTCTTT. This sequence encodes CASSPGGFDTEAFF. Combining the CDR3 with reference TRBV14 and TRBJ1-1 gives the whole variable domain EAGVTQFPSHSVIEKGQTVTLRCDPISGHDNLYWYRRVMGKEIKFLLHFVKESKQDESGMPNNRFLAERTGGTYSTLKVQPAELEDSGVYFCASSPGGFDTEAFFGQGTRLTVV.

This clonotype has a count of ten or more. The CDR3 region has the DNA TGTGCCAGCCGCCGGCAGGGGGGGTACACTGAAGCTTTCTTT. It translates to CASRRQGGYTEAFF. V gene TRBV2 combines with J gene TRBJ1-1; 7 positions match TRBD1. CDR3 length equals 14 residues. Germline CDR1 SNHLY, CDR2 FYNNEI. Germline trimming cut 8 bases from V and 3 bases from J; bases unmatched to any gene: 9.

This clonotype occurred many times. The chain uses TRBV6-2 or TRBV6-3 and TRBJ2-1; D call uncertain. This CDR3 comprises 15 residues. The V gene lost 6 bases and the J gene lost 0 bases, with 12 bases spanning the gap. The germline gives CDR1 MNHEY, CDR2 SVGEGT. DNA for the CDR3: TGTGCCAGCAGCGGGCTTTTCCTCTCCTACAATGAGCAGTTCTTC. Its translation: CASSGLFLSYNEQFF.

Many counts were recorded for this clonotype. The chain uses TRBV30 and TRBJ2-7; TRBD1 is a possible D gene (5 bases). The V gene's germline CDR1 is GTSNPN and CDR2 SVGIG (reference sequence). The CDR3 contains 14 residues. V dropped 2 bases and J dropped 0 bases, with 11 bases sitting between them. The CDR3 nucleotides read TGTGCCTGGAGTCCCCCGACAGTCTCCTACGAGCAGTACTTC. This encodes CAWSPPTVSYEQYF.

This sequence joins TRBV6-4 and TRBJ2-1, with TRBD2 as a possible D gene (5 bases). Trimming stripped 0 bases from V and 11 bases from J, with 11 bases between. Germline V gene data show CDR1 as MRHNA and CDR2 as SNTAGT. This CDR3 has 13 amino acids. CDR3 in DNA: TGTGCCAGCAGTGACTCACCGGGAAGGCAGCAGTTCTTC. It codes for CASSDSPGRQQFF.

This clonotype was observed many times. The chain joins TRBV5-1 to TRBJ1-1, with D possibly matching TRBD1 (5 bases). The V end was cut by 0 bases, the J end by 6 bases, with 12 bases between. The CDR3 consists of 14 residues. Per the germline V gene, CDR1 is SGHRS and CDR2 is YFSETQ. Here the CDR3 reads CASSLVLGGSEAFF. DNA of the CDR3: TGCGCCAGCAGCTTGGTATTGGGGGGTTCTGAAGCTTTCTTT.

This clonotype was observed at least ten times. The chain uses TRBV12-3 or TRBV12-4 and TRBJ2-5, with D possibly TRBD1 on 5 matching bases. The germline V and J ends were trimmed by 7 bases and 5 bases, with 14 bases remaining between them. The CDR3 runs 13 residues. CDR3 amino acids: CASTWGGSETQYF. DNA of the CDR3: TGTGCCAGCACATGGGGCGGATCTGAGACCCAGTACTTC.

Note on this clonotype: Relative to the germline gene, one junction end is altered; a read error may explain this. V usage is TRBV20-1 and J usage is TRBJ2-3; 14 bases line up with TRBD2. The V gene's germline CDR1 is DFQATT and CDR2 SNEGSKA (reference sequence). The CDR3 loop spans 19 amino acids. The CDR3 protein is CCATPGLAGVLGSTDTQYF. In DNA form, the CDR3 reads TGCTGTGCTACGCCGGGACTAGCGGGAGTGTTGGGTAGCACAGATACGCAGTATTTT.